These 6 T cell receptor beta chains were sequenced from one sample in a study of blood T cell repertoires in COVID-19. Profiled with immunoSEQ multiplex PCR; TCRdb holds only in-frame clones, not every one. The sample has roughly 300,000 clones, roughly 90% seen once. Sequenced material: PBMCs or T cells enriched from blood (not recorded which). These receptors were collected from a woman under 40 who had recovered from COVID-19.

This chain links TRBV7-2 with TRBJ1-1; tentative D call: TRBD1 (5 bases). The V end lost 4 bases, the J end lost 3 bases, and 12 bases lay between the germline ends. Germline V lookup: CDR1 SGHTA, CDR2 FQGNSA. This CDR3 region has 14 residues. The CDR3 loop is CASSSRGGYTEAFF. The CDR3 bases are TGTGCCAGCAGCTCAAGGGGAGGGTACACTGAAGCTTTCTTT.

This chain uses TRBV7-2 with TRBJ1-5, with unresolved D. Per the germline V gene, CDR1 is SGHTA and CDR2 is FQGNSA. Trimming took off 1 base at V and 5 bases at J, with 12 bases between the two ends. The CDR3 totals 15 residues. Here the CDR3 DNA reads TGTGCCAGCAGCTTAGGAAGCAGGTCCGATCAGCCCCAGCATTTT. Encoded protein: CASSLGSRSDQPQHF. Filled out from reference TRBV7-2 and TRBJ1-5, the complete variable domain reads GAGVSQSPSNKVTEKGKDVELRCDPISGHTALYWYRQSLGQGLEFLIYFQGNSAPDKSGLPSDRFSAERTGGSVSTLTIQRTQQEDSAVYLCASSLGSRSDQPQHFGDGTRLSIL.

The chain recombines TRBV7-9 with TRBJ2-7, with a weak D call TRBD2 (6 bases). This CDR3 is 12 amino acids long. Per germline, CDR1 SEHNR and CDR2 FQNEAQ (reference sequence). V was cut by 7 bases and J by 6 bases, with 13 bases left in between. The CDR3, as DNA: TGTGCCAGCACCCTGGGGGGTCTCGAGCAGTACTTC. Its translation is CASTLGGLEQYF.

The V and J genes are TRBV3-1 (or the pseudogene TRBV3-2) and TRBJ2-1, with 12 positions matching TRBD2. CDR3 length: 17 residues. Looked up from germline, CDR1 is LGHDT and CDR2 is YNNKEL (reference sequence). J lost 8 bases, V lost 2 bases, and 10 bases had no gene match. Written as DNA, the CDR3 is TGTGCCAGCAGCCAACTAGCGGGAGGGCTTCTGGTTCATGAGCAGTTCTTC. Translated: CASSQLAGGLLVHEQFF.

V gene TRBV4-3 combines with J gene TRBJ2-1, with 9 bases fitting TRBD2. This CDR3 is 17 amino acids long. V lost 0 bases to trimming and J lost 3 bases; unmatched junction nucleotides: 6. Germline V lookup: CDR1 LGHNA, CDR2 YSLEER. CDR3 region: CASSQDTLAGIYNEQFF. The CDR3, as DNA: TGCGCCAGCAGCCAAGATACGCTAGCGGGAATCTACAATGAGCAGTTCTTC.

The CDR3 spells CASSLELAGAYEQYF. In DNA form, the CDR3 reads TGTGCCAGCAGCTTAGAACTAGCGGGGGCCTACGAGCAGTACTTC. The chain combines TRBV7-2 with TRBJ2-7, with 11 bases aligning to TRBD2. J lost 2 bases, V lost 1 base, and 1 base had no gene match. The CDR3 spans 15 residues. Germline loops: CDR1 SGHTA, CDR2 FQGNSA.